These 5 T cell receptor beta chains share one sample of origin, sequenced in a study of OX40 agonist ivuxolimab in advanced cancers. Produced via immunoSEQ multiplex PCR; TCRdb's table is partial and in-frame only. The sample includes about 20,000 clones, around four fifths of them seen just once. The source material was CD4+ or CD8+ T cells sorted from blood, sampled in a trial of the OX40 agonist ivuxolimab. These receptors all come from an adult with an advanced solid tumor such as melanoma, head and neck, liver or kidney cancer.

This rearrangement joins TRBV7-3 to TRBJ2-2; D gene uncertain. The CDR3 length is 12 residues. Germline V gene data show CDR1 as SGHTA and CDR2 as FQGTGA. V gave up 5 bases and J gave up 6 bases, with 7 bases separating them. The CDR3 sequence: CASSPSAGELFF. The CDR3 region has the DNA TGTGCCAGCAGCCCGTCAGCCGGGGAGCTGTTTTTT.

This chain links TRBV27 with TRBJ1-1, with D possibly matching TRBD1 (5 bases). V was pared by 7 bases and J by 4 bases, with 16 bases between. The CDR3 loop spans 14 amino acids. The germline gives CDR1 MNHEY, CDR2 SMNVEV (reference sequence). CDR3 DNA sequence: TGTGCCAGCACCCCTGGGGGGGACCTCACTGAAGCTTTCTTT. Residues: CASTPGGDLTEAFF.

The chain recombines TRBV28 with TRBJ2-3; no clear D gene. The CDR3 loop spans 13 amino acids. Looked up from germline, CDR1 is MDHEN and CDR2 is SYDVKM. V was trimmed by 2 bases and J by 4 bases, leaving 7 bases between them. CDR3 nucleotides: TGTGCCAGCAGTTTAAGGGTCGCAGATACGCAGTATTTT. Residues: CASSLRVADTQYF.

Only a few counts were recorded for this clone. V gene TRBV19 combines with J gene TRBJ1-1; D is unclear. Trimming pared 5 bases from V and 0 bases from J, leaving 7 bases between. The CDR3 totals 13 residues. The germline V gene encodes CDR1 LNHDA and CDR2 SQIVND (reference sequence). The CDR3 DNA reads TGTGCCAGTAGTTACGGACTGAACACTGAAGCTTTCTTT. This codes for CASSYGLNTEAFF.

The gene calls are TRBV27 and TRBJ2-7, with 7 bases that match TRBD2. CDR1 is MNHEY and CDR2 is SMNVEV in the germline V gene (reference sequence). Trimming at V came to 8 bases and at J to 1 base, leaving 5 bases not matched to a gene. This CDR3 is 13 amino acids long. The CDR3 reads CASSTGRSYEQYF. The CDR3 nucleotides read TGTGCCAGCTCCACCGGGAGGTCCTACGAGCAGTACTTC.